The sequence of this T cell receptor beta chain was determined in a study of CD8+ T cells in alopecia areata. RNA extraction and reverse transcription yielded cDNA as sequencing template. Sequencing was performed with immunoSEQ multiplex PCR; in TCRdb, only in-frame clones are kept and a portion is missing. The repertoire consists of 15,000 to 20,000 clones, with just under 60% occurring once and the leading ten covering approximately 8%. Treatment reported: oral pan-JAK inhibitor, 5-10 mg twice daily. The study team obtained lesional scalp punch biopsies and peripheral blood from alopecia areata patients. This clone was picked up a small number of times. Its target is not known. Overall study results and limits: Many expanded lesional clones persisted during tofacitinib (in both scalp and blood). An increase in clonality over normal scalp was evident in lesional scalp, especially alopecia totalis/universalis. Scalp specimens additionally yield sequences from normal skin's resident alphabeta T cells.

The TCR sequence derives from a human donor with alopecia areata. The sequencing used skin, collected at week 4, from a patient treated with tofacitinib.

The CDR3 protein is CASSLSRTGVTGELFF. The CDR3 DNA follows: TGTGCCAGCAGCTTATCCCGGACAGGGGTGACCGGGGAGCTGTTTTTT. V usage is TRBV7-9 and J usage is TRBJ2-2, with 9 bases identical to TRBD1. The germline gives CDR1 SEHNR, CDR2 FQNEAQ (reference sequence). The CDR3 has 16 amino acids. The junction had 6 bases not matched to a gene; V was cut back by 2 bases and J by 5 bases.